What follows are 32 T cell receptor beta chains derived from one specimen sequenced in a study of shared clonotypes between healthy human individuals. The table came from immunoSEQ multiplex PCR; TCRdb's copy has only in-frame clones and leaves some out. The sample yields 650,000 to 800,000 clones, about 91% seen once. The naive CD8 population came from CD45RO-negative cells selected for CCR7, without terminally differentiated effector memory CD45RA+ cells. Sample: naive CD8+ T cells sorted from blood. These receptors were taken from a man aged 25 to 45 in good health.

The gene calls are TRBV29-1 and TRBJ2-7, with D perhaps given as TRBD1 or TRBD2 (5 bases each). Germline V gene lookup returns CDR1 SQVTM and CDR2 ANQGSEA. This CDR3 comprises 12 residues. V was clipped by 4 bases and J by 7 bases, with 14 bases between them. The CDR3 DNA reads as TGCAGCGTTGTGGGGGTGGCTTGGGAGCAGTACTTC. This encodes CSVVGVAWEQYF.

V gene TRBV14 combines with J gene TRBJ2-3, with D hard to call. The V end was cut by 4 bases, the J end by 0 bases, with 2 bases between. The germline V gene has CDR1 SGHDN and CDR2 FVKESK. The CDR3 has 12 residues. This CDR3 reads CASSRSTDTQYF. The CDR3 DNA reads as TGTGCCAGCAGCCGTAGCACAGATACGCAGTATTTT.

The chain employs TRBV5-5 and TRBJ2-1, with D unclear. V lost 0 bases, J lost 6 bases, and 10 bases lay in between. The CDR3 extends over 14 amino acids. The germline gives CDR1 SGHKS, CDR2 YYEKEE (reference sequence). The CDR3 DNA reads TGTGCCAGCAGCTTGGCTTTTTCGAGCAATGAGCAGTTCTTC. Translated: CASSLAFSSNEQFF.

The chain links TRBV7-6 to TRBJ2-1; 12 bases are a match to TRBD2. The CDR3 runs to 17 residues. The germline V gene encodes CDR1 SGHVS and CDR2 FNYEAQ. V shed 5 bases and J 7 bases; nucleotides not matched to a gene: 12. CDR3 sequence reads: CASSIRPTSGRQNEQFF. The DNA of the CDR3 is TGTGCCAGCAGCATAAGGCCGACTAGCGGGAGACAGAATGAGCAGTTCTTC. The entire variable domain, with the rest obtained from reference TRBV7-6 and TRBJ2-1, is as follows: GAGVSQSPRYKVTKRGQDVALRCDPISGHVSLYWYRQALGQGPEFLTYFNYEAQQDKSGLPNDRFSAERPEGSISTLTIQRTEQRDSAMYRCASSIRPTSGRQNEQFFGPGTRLTVL.

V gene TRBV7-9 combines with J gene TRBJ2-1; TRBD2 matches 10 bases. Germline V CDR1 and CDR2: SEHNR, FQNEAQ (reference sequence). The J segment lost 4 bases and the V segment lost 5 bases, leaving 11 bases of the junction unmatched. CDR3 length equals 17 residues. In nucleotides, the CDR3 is TGTGCCAGCAGCCTCGCCGGACTAGCGGATTCGTACAATGAGCAGTTCTTC. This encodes CASSLAGLADSYNEQFF.

DNA for the CDR3: TGTGCCAGCAGCTTGAGGGGTGCAGGGAACTACGAGCAGTACTTC. This encodes CASSLRGAGNYEQYF. The chain has TRBV5-6 and TRBJ2-7; D may be TRBD1 (5 bases). The V end lost 1 base, the J end lost 3 bases, and 14 bases lay between the germline ends. CDR3 length: 15 residues. From germline, CDR1 is SGHDT and CDR2 YYEEEE. The complete variable domain, with remaining parts taken from reference TRBV5-6 and TRBJ2-7, reads DAGVTQSPTHLIKTRGQQVTLRCSPKSGHDTVSWYQQALGQGPQFIFQYYEEEERQRGNFPDRFSGHQFPNYSSELNVNALLLGDSALYLCASSLRGAGNYEQYFGPGTRLTVT.

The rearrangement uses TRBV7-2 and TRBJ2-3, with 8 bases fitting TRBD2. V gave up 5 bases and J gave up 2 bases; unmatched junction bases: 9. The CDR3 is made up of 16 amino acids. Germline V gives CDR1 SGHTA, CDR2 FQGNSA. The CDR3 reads CASSQFREGPTDTQYF. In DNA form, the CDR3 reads TGTGCCAGCAGCCAATTTCGGGAGGGCCCCACAGATACGCAGTATTTT.

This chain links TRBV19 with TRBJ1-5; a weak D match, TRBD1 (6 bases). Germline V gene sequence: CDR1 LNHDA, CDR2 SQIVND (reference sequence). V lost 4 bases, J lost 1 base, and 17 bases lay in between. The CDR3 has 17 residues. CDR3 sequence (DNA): TGTGCCAGTAGTACTCCCGCTACAGGGTTCAGCAATCAGCCCCAGCATTTT. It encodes CASSTPATGFSNQPQHF.

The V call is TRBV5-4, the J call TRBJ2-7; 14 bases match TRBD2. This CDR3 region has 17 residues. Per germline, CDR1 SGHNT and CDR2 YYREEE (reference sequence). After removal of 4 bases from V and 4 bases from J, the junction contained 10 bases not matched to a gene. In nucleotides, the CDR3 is TGTGCCAGCAGCCGGGGACTAGCGGGAGAGGGGGCTTACGAGCAGTACTTC. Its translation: CASSRGLAGEGAYEQYF. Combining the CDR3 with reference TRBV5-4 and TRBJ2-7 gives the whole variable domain ETGVTQSPTHLIKTRGQQVTLRCSSQSGHNTVSWYQQALGQGPQFIFQYYREEENGRGNFPPRFSGLQFPNYSSELNVNALELDDSALYLCASSRGLAGEGAYEQYFGPGTRLTVT.

CDR3 nucleotides: TGTGCCAGCGCCGAGGGGGATAACTATGGCTACACCTTC. This translates into CASAEGDNYGYTF. The chain recombines TRBV6-1 with TRBJ1-2, with D possibly being TRBD1 (6 bases). V lost 8 bases and J 1 base, leaving 11 bases between the germline ends. The CDR3 has 13 residues. Germline V gene sequence: CDR1 MNHNS, CDR2 SASEGT.

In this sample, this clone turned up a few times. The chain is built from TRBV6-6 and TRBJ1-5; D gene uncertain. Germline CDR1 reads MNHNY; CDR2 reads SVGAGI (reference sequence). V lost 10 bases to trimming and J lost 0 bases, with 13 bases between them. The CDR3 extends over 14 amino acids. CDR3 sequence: CATLGQDSNQPQHF. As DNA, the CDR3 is TGTGCCACACTTGGGCAGGATAGCAATCAGCCCCAGCATTTT.

The CDR3 nucleotides read TGCAGCGTTGGATTGTGGGAGGAAGGCACAGATACGCAGTATTTT. It is translated as CSVGLWEEGTDTQYF. J is TRBJ2-3 and V is TRBV29-1; D may be TRBD2 (6 bases). The CDR3 extends over 15 amino acids. With 4 bases removed from V and 1 base from J, the gap between germline ends came to 15 bases. CDR1 is SQVTM and CDR2 is ANQGSEA in the germline V gene.

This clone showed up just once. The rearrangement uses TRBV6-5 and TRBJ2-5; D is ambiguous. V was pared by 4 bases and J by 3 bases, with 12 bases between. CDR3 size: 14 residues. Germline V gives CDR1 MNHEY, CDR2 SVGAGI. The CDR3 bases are TGTGCCAGCAGTTCGACACTGATAGAAGAGACCCAGTACTTC. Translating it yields CASSSTLIEETQYF.

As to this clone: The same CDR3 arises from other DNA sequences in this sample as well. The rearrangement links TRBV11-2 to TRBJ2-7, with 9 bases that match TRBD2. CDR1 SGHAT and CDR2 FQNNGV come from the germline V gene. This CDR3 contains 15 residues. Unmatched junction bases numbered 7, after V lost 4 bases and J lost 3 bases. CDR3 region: CASSSPGLADYEQYF. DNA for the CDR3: TGTGCCAGCAGCTCACCGGGACTAGCTGACTACGAGCAGTACTTC.

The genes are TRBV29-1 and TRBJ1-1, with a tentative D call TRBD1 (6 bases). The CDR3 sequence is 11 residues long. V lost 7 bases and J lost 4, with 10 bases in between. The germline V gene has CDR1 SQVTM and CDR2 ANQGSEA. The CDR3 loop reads CSGIQGTEAFF. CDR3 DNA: TGCAGCGGAATACAGGGCACTGAAGCTTTCTTT.

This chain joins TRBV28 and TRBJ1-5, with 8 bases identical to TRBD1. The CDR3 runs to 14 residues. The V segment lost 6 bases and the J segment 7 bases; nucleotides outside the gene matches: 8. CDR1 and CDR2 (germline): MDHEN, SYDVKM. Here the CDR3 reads CASSHQGAWQPQHF. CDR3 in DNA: TGTGCCAGCAGCCATCAGGGGGCCTGGCAGCCCCAGCATTTT.

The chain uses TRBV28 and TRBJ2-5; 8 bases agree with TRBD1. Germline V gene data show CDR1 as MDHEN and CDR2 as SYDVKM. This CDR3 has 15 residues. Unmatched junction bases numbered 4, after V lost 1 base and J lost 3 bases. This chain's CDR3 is CASSLSTGGEETQYF. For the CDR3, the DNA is TGTGCCAGCAGTTTATCCACAGGGGGTGAAGAGACCCAGTACTTC.

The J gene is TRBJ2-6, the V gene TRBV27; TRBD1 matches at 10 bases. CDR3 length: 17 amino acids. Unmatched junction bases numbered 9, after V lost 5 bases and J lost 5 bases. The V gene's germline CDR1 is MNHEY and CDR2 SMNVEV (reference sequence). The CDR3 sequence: CASSRGQGGPRANVLTF. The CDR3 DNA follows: TGTGCCAGCAGTCGAGGACAGGGGGGCCCCCGGGCCAACGTCCTGACTTTC.

CDR3 DNA: TGTGCCAGCAGCTTAGCGGGATTACCCTACGAGCAGTACTTC. This sequence encodes CASSLAGLPYEQYF. The chain joins TRBV7-2 to TRBJ2-7; no definite D call. The CDR3 is 14 amino acids. Germline V gene lookup returns CDR1 SGHTA and CDR2 FQGNSA. The V gene lost 0 bases and the J gene lost 2 bases, with 8 bases spanning the gap.

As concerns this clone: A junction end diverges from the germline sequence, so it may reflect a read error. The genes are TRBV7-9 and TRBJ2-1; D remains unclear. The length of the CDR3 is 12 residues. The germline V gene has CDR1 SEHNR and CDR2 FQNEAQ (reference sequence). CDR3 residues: CASSSTYSEQFF. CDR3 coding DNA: TGTGCCAGCAGCTCGACTTACAGTGAGCAGTTCTTC.

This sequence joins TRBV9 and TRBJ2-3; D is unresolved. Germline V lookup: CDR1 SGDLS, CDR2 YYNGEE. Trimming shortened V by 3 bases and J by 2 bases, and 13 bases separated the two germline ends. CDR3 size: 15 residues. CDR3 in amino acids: CASSAAGQATDTQYF. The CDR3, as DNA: TGTGCCAGCAGCGCAGCTGGGCAGGCCACAGATACGCAGTATTTT.

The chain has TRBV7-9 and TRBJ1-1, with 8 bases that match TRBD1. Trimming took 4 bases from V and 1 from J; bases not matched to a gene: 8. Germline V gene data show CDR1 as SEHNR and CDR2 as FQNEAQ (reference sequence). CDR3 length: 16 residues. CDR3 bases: TGTGCCAGCAGCTCCGAAACAGGGGGGAAGAACACTGAAGCTTTCTTT. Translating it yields CASSSETGGKNTEAFF.

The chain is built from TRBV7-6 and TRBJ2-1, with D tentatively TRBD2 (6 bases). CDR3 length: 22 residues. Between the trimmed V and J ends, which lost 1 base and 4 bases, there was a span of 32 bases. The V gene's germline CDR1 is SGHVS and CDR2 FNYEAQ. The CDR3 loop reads CASSLVRSMGTVGASAYNEQFF. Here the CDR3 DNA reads TGTGCCAGCAGCTTAGTTCGTAGTATGGGGACCGTTGGGGCTAGCGCGTACAATGAGCAGTTCTTC.

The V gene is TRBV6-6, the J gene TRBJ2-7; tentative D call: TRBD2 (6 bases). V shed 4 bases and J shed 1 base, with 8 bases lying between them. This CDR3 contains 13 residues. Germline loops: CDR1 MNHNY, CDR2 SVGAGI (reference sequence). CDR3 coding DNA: TGTGCCAGCAGTTTAGGGAGGTCCTACGAGCAGTACTTC. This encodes CASSLGRSYEQYF.

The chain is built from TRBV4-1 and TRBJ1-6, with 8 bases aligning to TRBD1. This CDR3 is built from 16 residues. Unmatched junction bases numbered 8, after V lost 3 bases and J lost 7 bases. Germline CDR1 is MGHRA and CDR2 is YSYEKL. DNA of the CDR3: TGCGCCAGCAGCCAGCACGGACAGGGAAGAAATTCACCCCTCCACTTT. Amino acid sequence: CASSQHGQGRNSPLHF.

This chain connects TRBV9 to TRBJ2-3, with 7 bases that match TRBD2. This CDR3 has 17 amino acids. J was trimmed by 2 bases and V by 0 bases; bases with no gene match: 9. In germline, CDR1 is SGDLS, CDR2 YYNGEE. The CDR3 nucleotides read TGTGCCAGCAGCGTAGGGGGATTAGCGGGCCCCACAGATACGCAGTATTTT. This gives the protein CASSVGGLAGPTDTQYF.

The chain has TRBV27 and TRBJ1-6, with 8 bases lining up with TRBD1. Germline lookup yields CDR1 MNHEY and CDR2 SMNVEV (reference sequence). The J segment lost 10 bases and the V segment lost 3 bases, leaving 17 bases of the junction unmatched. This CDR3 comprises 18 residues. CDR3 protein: CASSFETPRTGFRSPLHF. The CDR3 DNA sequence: TGTGCCAGCAGTTTCGAAACACCGAGGACAGGGTTCCGGTCACCCCTCCACTTT.

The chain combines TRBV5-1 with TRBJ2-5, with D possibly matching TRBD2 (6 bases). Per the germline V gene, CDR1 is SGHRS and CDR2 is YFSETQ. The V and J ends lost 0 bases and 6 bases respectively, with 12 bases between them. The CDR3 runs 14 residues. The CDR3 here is CASSLEWGVKTQYF. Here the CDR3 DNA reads TGCGCCAGCAGCTTGGAATGGGGGGTCAAGACCCAGTACTTC.

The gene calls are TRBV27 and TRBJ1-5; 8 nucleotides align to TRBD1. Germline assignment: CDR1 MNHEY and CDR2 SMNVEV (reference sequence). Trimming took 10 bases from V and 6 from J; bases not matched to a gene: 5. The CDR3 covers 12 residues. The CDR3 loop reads CATRTGFQPQHF. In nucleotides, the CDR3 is TGTGCCACCAGGACAGGGTTTCAGCCCCAGCATTTT.

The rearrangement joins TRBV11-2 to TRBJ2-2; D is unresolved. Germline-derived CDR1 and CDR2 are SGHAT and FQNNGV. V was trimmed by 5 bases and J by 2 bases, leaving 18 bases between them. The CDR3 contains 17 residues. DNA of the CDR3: TGTGCCAGCAGCCCTTTACCTCCCGGAGCAAACACCGGGGAGCTGTTTTTT. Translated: CASSPLPPGANTGELFF.

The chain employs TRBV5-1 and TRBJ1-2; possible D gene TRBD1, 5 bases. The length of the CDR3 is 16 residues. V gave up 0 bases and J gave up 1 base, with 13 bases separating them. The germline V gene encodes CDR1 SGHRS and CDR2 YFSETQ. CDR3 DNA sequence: TGCGCCAGCAGCTTGGCCGTTGTGACAGATAACTATGGCTACACCTTC. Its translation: CASSLAVVTDNYGYTF.

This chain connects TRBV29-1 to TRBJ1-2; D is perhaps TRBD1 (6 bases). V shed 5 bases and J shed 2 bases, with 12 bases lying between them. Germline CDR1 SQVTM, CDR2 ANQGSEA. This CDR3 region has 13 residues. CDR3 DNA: TGCAGCGTTTCGACAGGAGGAAACTATGGCTACACCTTC. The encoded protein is CSVSTGGNYGYTF. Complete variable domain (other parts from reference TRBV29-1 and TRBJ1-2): SAVISQKPSRDICQRGTSLTIQCQVDSQVTMMFWYRQQPGQSLTLIATANQGSEATYESGFVIDKFPISRPNLTFSTLTVSNMSPEDSSIYLCSVSTGGNYGYTFGSGTRLTVV.